Following are 12 T cell receptor beta chains from one sample sequenced in a study of OX40 agonist ivuxolimab in advanced cancers. Assay: immunoSEQ multiplex PCR; the TCRdb copy retains only in-frame clones and omits some. The table lists tens of thousands of clones, roughly 88% of them singletons. The source was CD4+ or CD8+ T cells sorted from blood, collected in a trial of the OX40 agonist ivuxolimab. The receptors originated from an adult with an advanced solid tumor such as melanoma, head and neck, liver or kidney cancer.

This rearrangement joins TRBV6-5 to TRBJ2-7, with no clear D. V lost 5 bases and J lost 9, with 11 bases in between. This CDR3 has 11 amino acids. CDR1 is MNHEY, CDR2 SVGAGI, per germline. CDR3 residues: CASSEKSRQYF. Here the CDR3 DNA reads TGTGCCAGCAGTGAAAAAAGTAGGCAGTACTTC.

The V and J genes are TRBV7-2 and TRBJ1-5; D may be TRBD1 (6 bases). The germline gives CDR1 SGHTA, CDR2 FQGNSA. The CDR3 loop spans 15 amino acids. V lost 1 base and J 7 bases, leaving 14 bases between the germline ends. The CDR3 DNA sequence: TGTGCCAGCAGCTTAGTAGGGGGGAGTTGGCAGCCCCAGCATTTT. Encoded protein: CASSLVGGSWQPQHF.

This clone appeared once. The chain carries TRBV12-2 and TRBJ2-4. TRBV12-2 is assigned pseudogene status. The CDR3 extends over 17 amino acids. CDR3 protein: CASRFPTLGRGKNIQYF. DNA for the CDR3: TGTGCAAGTCGCTTTCCTACCTTGGGAAGAGGCAAAAACATTCAGTACTTC.

The chain combines TRBV2 with TRBJ1-4, with D unclear. The V and J ends lost 3 bases and 8 bases respectively, with 13 bases between them. CDR3 length equals 14 residues. CDR1 and CDR2 (germline): SNHLY, FYNNEI. The DNA of the CDR3 is TGTGCCAGCAGTGATAGGACCTCACGGGAAAAACTGTTTTTT. Protein product: CASSDRTSREKLFF.

The chain carries TRBV4-2 and TRBJ2-7; D unresolved. CDR1 and CDR2 from the germline V gene are LGHNA and YNFKEQ. Trimming pared 1 base from V and 6 bases from J, leaving 13 bases between. This CDR3 has 14 amino acids. Here the CDR3 DNA reads TGTGCCAGCAGCCAAGGGTTATCGGCGATCGAGCAGTACTTC. This gives the protein CASSQGLSAIEQYF.

J is TRBJ1-1 and V is TRBV5-1, with 8 bases fitting TRBD1. V was pared by 4 bases and J by 4 bases, with 9 bases of the junction left unmatched. Germline V lookup: CDR1 SGHRS, CDR2 YFSETQ. The CDR3 has 15 amino acids. CDR3 bases: TGCGCCAGCAGCCCGGGGACCACAGGGGGCACTGAAGCTTTCTTT. Its protein product is CASSPGTTGGTEAFF.

This clone was seen only a few times. CDR3 coding DNA: TGTGCCAGCAGCTTGGGTCAGGGGGCTGCCTACAATGAGCAGTTCTTC. It translates to CASSLGQGAAYNEQFF. The chain uses TRBV5-4 and TRBJ2-1; TRBD1 agrees at 8 bases. Germline values: CDR1 SGHNT, CDR2 YYREEE (reference sequence). CDR3 length: 16 residues. J was trimmed by 2 bases and V by 0 bases; bases with no gene match: 4.

This clone has only one observation. The chain recombines TRBV7-9 with TRBJ1-6; D unresolved. Germline V lookup: CDR1 SEHNR, CDR2 FQNEAQ (reference sequence). Trimming took off 1 base at V and 6 bases at J, with 19 bases between the two ends. This CDR3 comprises 18 residues. DNA of the CDR3: TGTGCCAGCAGCTTAGTGGGGAGTTTCGGGGAGCCTAATTCACCCCTCCACTTT. Its translation is CASSLVGSFGEPNSPLHF.

This clone came up a few times. CDR3 loop: CASSRIGGGGSPLHF. CDR3 DNA sequence: TGTGCCAGCAGCCGTATTGGCGGGGGCGGTTCACCCCTCCACTTT. V and J are TRBV7-2 and TRBJ1-6; a weak D match, TRBD1 (6 bases). CDR1 and CDR2 (germline): SGHTA, FQGNSA. The V and J ends lost 5 bases and 9 bases respectively, with 17 bases between them. The length of the CDR3 is 15 residues.

The CDR3 DNA is TGTGCCAGCAGCCCCGGACAATACGAGCAGTACTTC. The encoded protein is CASSPGQYEQYF. This sequence joins TRBV7-9 and TRBJ2-7; D possibly corresponds to TRBD1 (5 bases). From germline, CDR1 is SEHNR and CDR2 FQNEAQ (reference sequence). The CDR3 length is 12 residues. Trimming pared 5 bases from V and 4 bases from J, leaving 9 bases between.

The chain employs TRBV19 and TRBJ1-1; D remains ambiguous. This CDR3 contains 15 residues. The V end was cut by 3 bases, the J end by 1 base, with 12 bases between. The germline CDR1 and CDR2 sequences are LNHDA and SQIVND (reference sequence). CDR3 nucleotides: TGTGCCAGTAGTATCGGGCCGGAAAGGAACACTGAAGCTTTCTTT. This codes for CASSIGPERNTEAFF.

The chain couples TRBV5-1 to TRBJ1-2; 7 bases are a match to TRBD1. This CDR3 has 17 residues. V lost 2 bases and J lost 5; bases outside the gene matches: 15. CDR1 SGHRS and CDR2 YFSETQ come from the germline V gene. The CDR3 sequence: CASSFQGAGGFKYGYTF. The DNA for the CDR3 is TGCGCCAGCAGCTTCCAAGGGGCAGGGGGTTTTAAGTATGGCTACACCTTC. Full variable domain (missing parts from reference TRBV5-1 and TRBJ1-2): KAGVTQTPRYLIKTRGQQVTLSCSPISGHRSVSWYQQTPGQGLQFLFEYFSETQRNKGNFPGRFSGRQFSNSRSEMNVSTLELGDSALYLCASSFQGAGGFKYGYTFGSGTRLTVV.